This is a list of T cell receptor beta chains from one sample in a study of cytomegalovirus exposure and HLA in healthy donors. TCRdb's copy holds only in-frame clones and misses some; the assay was immunoSEQ multiplex PCR. The repertoire has about 160,000 clones, approximately 80% of them found once; the top ten carry about 10%. Specimen: PBMCs. These receptor sequences come from a man aged 50-59 years in good health and CMV-seropositive. Each CDR3 is given with its conserved first and last residue. The D gene is left open where the match is weak. Clone sizes are given selectively: once, few, many, or a class where the clone is expanded.

CDR3 DNA: TGTGCCTGGAGTAAAGTTAGCGGAACATTTGGTGAGCAGTTCTTC
CDR3 protein: CAWSKVSGTFGEQFF
V gene: TRBV30
clone size: -
J gene: TRBJ2-1
D gene: -

CDR3 DNA: TGTGCCAGCAACCCAGGGGGCGTAGAGACCCAGTACTTC
CDR3 protein: CASNPGGVETQYF
V gene: TRBV28
clone size: -
J gene: TRBJ2-5
D gene: TRBD1

CDR3 DNA: TGTGCCATCAGAGAGGGACTAGCGGAATACGAGCAGTACTTC
CDR3 protein: CAIREGLAEYEQYF
V gene: TRBV10-3
clone size: -
J gene: TRBJ2-7
D gene: TRBD2

CDR3 DNA: TGTGCCAGCAGTGACGGTTTCGGGAGTAACTATGGCTACACCTTC
CDR3 protein: CASSDGFGSNYGYTF
V gene: TRBV6-4
clone size: once
J gene: TRBJ1-2
D gene: -

CDR3 DNA: TGTGCCAGCAGGCCATTAACAGGGCCCCAAGTAGTTTCCGGCTACACCTTC
CDR3 protein: CASRPLTGPQVVSGYTF
V gene: TRBV9
clone size: -
J gene: TRBJ1-2
D gene: -

CDR3 DNA: TGTGCCAGCAGCTTGGAAGAGGGTACCTACTACGAGCAGTACTTC
CDR3 protein: CASSLEEGTYYEQYF
V gene: TRBV5-4
clone size: once
J gene: TRBJ2-7
D gene: -

CDR3 DNA: TGTGCCAGCAGCTTGGACAGCCTTAGCACAGATACGCAGTATTTT
CDR3 protein: CASSLDSLSTDTQYF
V gene: TRBV7-6
clone size: -
J gene: TRBJ2-3
D gene: -

CDR3 DNA: TGTGCCAGCAGCAGGGGAACGAGGTATGGCTACACCTTC
CDR3 protein: CASSRGTRYGYTF
V gene: TRBV28
clone size: -
J gene: TRBJ1-2
D gene: -

CDR3 DNA: TGTGCCAGCTCACTTTCGGTGACTCTGGCAGATACGCAGTATTTT
CDR3 protein: CASSLSVTLADTQYF
V gene: TRBV18
clone size: -
J gene: TRBJ2-3
D gene: -

CDR3 DNA: TGCGCCAGCAGCCAAGCAGGCACTGAAGCTTTCTTT
CDR3 protein: CASSQAGTEAFF
V gene: TRBV4-1
clone size: -
J gene: TRBJ1-1
D gene: -

CDR3 DNA: TGTGCCAGCAGCCCCCTCGGGACTAGCGGGAGAAGAGATACGCAGTATTTT
CDR3 protein: CASSPLGTSGRRDTQYF
V gene: TRBV11-2
clone size: -
J gene: TRBJ2-3
D gene: TRBD2

CDR3 DNA: TGTGCCAGCCAAAGGGAGCTTCAGGTAGCCAACGTCCTGACTTTC
CDR3 protein: CASQRELQVANVLTF
V gene: TRBV5-4
clone size: -
J gene: TRBJ2-6
D gene: -

CDR3 DNA: TGTGCCAGCAGCTTAGCGGACTACCTAAGCACAGATACGCAGTATTTT
CDR3 protein: CASSLADYLSTDTQYF
V gene: TRBV11-2
clone size: -
J gene: TRBJ2-3
D gene: -

CDR3 DNA: TGTGCCAGCAGCTTGTCGGGGCGAGAAGGGACAGAAGCTTTCTTT
CDR3 protein: CASSLSGREGTEAFF
V gene: TRBV7-2
clone size: -
J gene: TRBJ1-1
D gene: -

CDR3 DNA: TGTGCCAGCAGCTCCCCAGCAGGGACAGGGTCCTACAATGAGCAGTTCTTC
CDR3 protein: CASSSPAGTGSYNEQFF
V gene: TRBV5-4
clone size: -
J gene: TRBJ2-1
D gene: TRBD1

CDR3 DNA: TGTGCCAGCAGTGAAGTCGGCTACGAGCAGTACTTC
CDR3 protein: CASSEVGYEQYF
V gene: TRBV2
clone size: -
J gene: TRBJ2-7
D gene: -

CDR3 DNA: TGTGCCAGCAGCGTAGGAGTAGCGGGAGGTCCAGATACGCAGTATTTT
CDR3 protein: CASSVGVAGGPDTQYF
V gene: TRBV9
clone size: -
J gene: TRBJ2-3
D gene: TRBD2

CDR3 DNA: TGCGCCAGCAGCTTGTTTACAGGGGGAAGCTATAATTCACCCCTCCACTTT
CDR3 protein: CASSLFTGGSYNSPLHF
V gene: TRBV5-1
clone size: -
J gene: TRBJ1-6
D gene: TRBD1

CDR3 DNA: TGCGCCAGCAGCCGACGGGGGAGGCCCACTGAAGCTTTCTTT
CDR3 protein: CASSRRGRPTEAFF
V gene: TRBV5-1
clone size: -
J gene: TRBJ1-1
D gene: -

CDR3 DNA: TGTGCCAGCAGTTACGGGGCCACTGAAGCTTTCTTT
CDR3 protein: CASSYGATEAFF
V gene: TRBV6-5
clone size: few
J gene: TRBJ1-1
D gene: -

CDR3 DNA: TGTGCCAGCAGTTTTCAGGGCTCCAACGAGCAGTACTTC
CDR3 protein: CASSFQGSNEQYF
V gene: TRBV27
clone size: -
J gene: TRBJ2-7
D gene: -

CDR3 DNA: TGTGCCAGCAGTTCTCAGACAACTTATAGCAATCAGCCCCAGCATTTT
CDR3 protein: CASSSQTTYSNQPQHF
V gene: TRBV7-2
clone size: -
J gene: TRBJ1-5
D gene: -

CDR3 DNA: TGTGCCAGCAGTTTTCAGTCAAGCTCTGGAAACACCATATATTTT
CDR3 protein: CASSFQSSSGNTIYF
V gene: TRBV28
clone size: -
J gene: TRBJ1-3
D gene: -

CDR3 DNA: TGTGCCAGCAGCGTAGGAGGGGGACCCGGGCAGTACTTC
CDR3 protein: CASSVGGGPGQYF
V gene: TRBV9
clone size: -
J gene: TRBJ2-7
D gene: -

CDR3 DNA: TGTGCCAGCAGCCCGACTAGCGGGAGCCGTAATGAGCAGTTCTTC
CDR3 protein: CASSPTSGSRNEQFF
V gene: TRBV7-2
clone size: -
J gene: TRBJ2-1
D gene: TRBD2

CDR3 DNA: TGTGCCAGCAGCTCTTCAGGGGGCGCAGAGGAGGCTTTCTTT
CDR3 protein: CASSSSGGAEEAFF
V gene: TRBV7-9
clone size: -
J gene: TRBJ1-1
D gene: TRBD1

CDR3 DNA: TGTGCCAGTAGTATAGGGACCGGACAGGGGAACTATGGCTACACCTTC
CDR3 protein: CASSIGTGQGNYGYTF
V gene: TRBV19
clone size: -
J gene: TRBJ1-2
D gene: TRBD1

CDR3 DNA: TGTGCCAGCAGCTCGGAGTGGCAAGAGACCCAGTACTTC
CDR3 protein: CASSSEWQETQYF
V gene: TRBV11-2
clone size: -
J gene: TRBJ2-5
D gene: -

CDR3 DNA: TGTGCCAGTAGTCTAAACCGGGGAGGAACTGAAGCTTTCTTT
CDR3 protein: CASSLNRGGTEAFF
V gene: TRBV19
clone size: -
J gene: TRBJ1-1
D gene: -

CDR3 DNA: TGTGCCACCAGCATCCGGCAGGGGGTCCACGAGCAGTACTTC
CDR3 protein: CATSIRQGVHEQYF
V gene: TRBV15
clone size: -
J gene: TRBJ2-7
D gene: TRBD1

CDR3 DNA: TGTGCCAGCAGCCACCCGGACAGGGATAACAATGAGCAGTTCTTC
CDR3 protein: CASSHPDRDNNEQFF
V gene: TRBV4-2
clone size: -
J gene: TRBJ2-1
D gene: TRBD1

CDR3 DNA: TGTGCCAGCAGCTTACAGGGGCAGACCGGGGAGCTGTTTTTT
CDR3 protein: CASSLQGQTGELFF
V gene: TRBV7-9
clone size: -
J gene: TRBJ2-2
D gene: -

CDR3 DNA: TGTGCCAGCAGCTTGGGGCCCCCCAATGAGCAGTTCTTC
CDR3 protein: CASSLGPPNEQFF
V gene: TRBV5-4
clone size: once
J gene: TRBJ2-1
D gene: -

CDR3 DNA: TGTGCCAGCAGTTTACAGGGGGCTCGGGGCTACACCTTC
CDR3 protein: CASSLQGARGYTF
V gene: TRBV28
clone size: -
J gene: TRBJ1-2
D gene: TRBD1

CDR3 DNA: TGTGCCAGCAGCCCATCGACAGGGGGCACTGAAGCTTTCTTT
CDR3 protein: CASSPSTGGTEAFF
V gene: TRBV7-9
clone size: -
J gene: TRBJ1-1
D gene: TRBD1

CDR3 DNA: TGTGCCAGCAGCCGAGGGACAGCACACTATGGCTACACCTTC
CDR3 protein: CASSRGTAHYGYTF
V gene: TRBV14
clone size: -
J gene: TRBJ1-2
D gene: TRBD1

CDR3 DNA: TGTGCCAGCAGCTTAATGGGAAGGGGACTCCAGTATTCCTACGAGCAGTACTTC
CDR3 protein: CASSLMGRGLQYSYEQYF
V gene: TRBV11-2
clone size: -
J gene: TRBJ2-7
D gene: -

CDR3 DNA: TGTGCCAGCTCACCACCACAGCTTGAAGCTTTCTTT
CDR3 protein: CASSPPQLEAFF
V gene: TRBV18
clone size: few
J gene: TRBJ1-1
D gene: -

CDR3 DNA: TGTGCCAGCAGCGGCCGGAGGCGGGGGAGAGGATACAATGAGCAGTTCTTC
CDR3 protein: CASSGRRRGRGYNEQFF
V gene: TRBV9
clone size: -
J gene: TRBJ2-1
D gene: TRBD2

CDR3 DNA: TGTGCCAGTAGTGTTACTTGGACAGGGGGAAGGAATGAGCAGTTCTTC
CDR3 protein: CASSVTWTGGRNEQFF
V gene: TRBV19
clone size: -
J gene: TRBJ2-1
D gene: TRBD1

CDR3 DNA: TGTGCCAGCAGCGTAGGACGGACAGATGGAAACACCATATATTTT
CDR3 protein: CASSVGRTDGNTIYF
V gene: TRBV9
clone size: once
J gene: TRBJ1-3
D gene: -

CDR3 DNA: TGTGCCAGCAGTTACTCGACAGTACTAATTGAGACCCAGTACTTC
CDR3 protein: CASSYSTVLIETQYF
V gene: TRBV6-5
clone size: -
J gene: TRBJ2-5
D gene: -

CDR3 DNA: TGCGCCAGCAGCCAAGATTGGACAGTCAAGACCCAGTACTTC
CDR3 protein: CASSQDWTVKTQYF
V gene: TRBV4-1
clone size: -
J gene: TRBJ2-5
D gene: -

CDR3 DNA: TGTGCCAGCAGCCGGACAGGGAATGATCAGCCCCAGCATTTT
CDR3 protein: CASSRTGNDQPQHF
V gene: TRBV7-9
clone size: -
J gene: TRBJ1-5
D gene: TRBD1

CDR3 DNA: TGTGCCAGCACCCGACCGGGGGGGTCCACCGGGGAGCTGTTTTTT
CDR3 protein: CASTRPGGSTGELFF
V gene: TRBV9
clone size: -
J gene: TRBJ2-2
D gene: TRBD2

CDR3 DNA: TGTGCCAGCAGTCACGGACAGTTAGAAGCTTTCTTT
CDR3 protein: CASSHGQLEAFF
V gene: TRBV6-5
clone size: -
J gene: TRBJ1-1
D gene: -